Listed below are T cell receptor beta chains from one sample, sequenced in a study of blood T cell repertoires in COVID-19. Libraries were prepared by immunoSEQ multiplex PCR; TCRdb keeps only in-frame clonotypes and omits some of them. Among 200,000 to 250,000 clones, about 90% were seen once, and the ten largest hold around 0.84%. The source material was peripheral blood. The receptors derive from a man in his 60s with COVID-19, enrolled during active disease. The CDR3 runs from the conserved cysteine through the conserved F or W. The D gene is left open where the match is weak. Part of the rows lack a size; the others show once, few, many or a class for expanded clones.

abundance	j_gene	d_gene	v_gene	CDR3nt	CDR3aa
NA	TRBJ1-2	TRBD1	TRBV7-2	TGTGCCAGCAGCCTAGGGGGCAGCACCTCAAACTATGGCTACACCTTC	CASSLGGSTSNYGYTF
NA	TRBJ1-2	NA	TRBV29-1	TGCAGCGCCCGCGGGGGGGCGGGCTACACCTTC	CSARGGAGYTF
NA	TRBJ2-3	TRBD2	TRBV9	TGTGCCAGCAGCGCGAGCCGGACTAGCGGCTTAGATACGCAGTATTTT	CASSASRTSGLDTQYF
once	TRBJ2-2	TRBD2	TRBV18	TGTGCCAGCTCATATGGGACTAGCGGAAGCGCGAACACCGGGGAGCTGTTTTTT	CASSYGTSGSANTGELFF
NA	TRBJ2-7	NA	TRBV5-1	TGCGCCAGTACAGCTACTAGTGCAGTAACCTACGAGCAGTACTTC	CASTATSAVTYEQYF
NA	TRBJ1-4	NA	TRBV5-1	TGCGCCAGCAGCTTGGGGAGGACAGTCGGTGGGAATGAAAAACTGTTTTTT	CASSLGRTVGGNEKLFF
NA	TRBJ1-5	TRBD1	TRBV28	TGTGCCAGCAGTCCGGACAGGATCAATCAGCCCCAGCATTTT	CASSPDRINQPQHF
NA	TRBJ2-3	TRBD2	TRBV9	TGTGCCAGCAGCGTGGGTAGCGGGAGGTCCACAGATACGCAGTATTTT	CASSVGSGRSTDTQYF
NA	TRBJ1-6	NA	TRBV15	TGTGCCACCAGCAGATTCCGGGACATGAATTCACCCCTCCACTTT	CATSRFRDMNSPLHF
once	TRBJ2-3	TRBD2	TRBV19	TGTGCCAGTAGTCCGCCCGGCGGGAGGGTGGATACGCAGTATTTT	CASSPPGGRVDTQYF
NA	TRBJ2-1	TRBD1	TRBV19	TGTGCCAGCCCCGTTGGGCAGGGGGCGAACAATGAGCAGTTCTTC	CASPVGQGANNEQFF
NA	TRBJ1-2	TRBD1	TRBV5-1	TGCGCCAGCAGCGATGACAGGGCTGGCTACACCTTC	CASSDDRAGYTF
few	TRBJ1-1	NA	TRBV10-2	TGCGCCAGCAGTGAGTCCCCGACTTCGAGCGATGAAGCTTTCTTT	CASSESPTSSDEAFF
NA	TRBJ1-2	NA	TRBV15	TGTGCCACCAGCCGGACGGGGAATGGCTACACCTTC	CATSRTGNGYTF
NA	TRBJ1-2	TRBD1	TRBV2	TGTGCCACGCGACAGGGGGAGGAGAACTATGGCTACACCTTC	CATRQGEENYGYTF
NA	TRBJ2-1	TRBD2	TRBV6-6	TGTGCCAGCAGTTACTCCCCTAGCGGGTCGTACAATGAGCAGTTCTTC	CASSYSPSGSYNEQFF
NA	TRBJ2-1	TRBD2	TRBV10-2	TGCGCCAGCAGTGCCACTAGCGGGGCTACCCTCCTACTCGATGAGCAGTTCTTC	CASSATSGATLLLDEQFF
NA	TRBJ2-1	TRBD2	TRBV29-1	TGCAGCGTGGGGACTAGCGGGCGCTCCTACAATGAGCAGTTCTTC	CSVGTSGRSYNEQFF
NA	TRBJ1-1	NA	TRBV21-1	TGTGCCAGCAGCAAGGGACAGGGGGCTGAAGCTTTCTTT	CASSKGQGAEAFF
NA	TRBJ2-1	TRBD2	TRBV15	TGTGCCACCAGCAGGACAGCGGGGCGGTACAATGAGCAGTTCTTC	CATSRTAGRYNEQFF
NA	TRBJ2-7	NA	TRBV5-6	TGTGCCAGCAGCTCTCAGGGGGAGGCCTACGAGCAGTACTTC	CASSSQGEAYEQYF
NA	TRBJ2-7	TRBD2	TRBV4-3	TGCGCCAGCAGCCAAAGAGAAGGACTAGCGGGCGTCAACGAGCAGTACTTC	CASSQREGLAGVNEQYF
NA	TRBJ1-3	NA	TRBV25-1	TGTGCCAGCAGTGAATATGGCGGAATCTCTGGAAACACCATATATTTT	CASSEYGGISGNTIYF
NA	TRBJ2-7	NA	TRBV6-2/TRBV6-3	TGTGCCAGCAGTTACACCAATGGAGGCTCCTACGAGCAGTACTTC	CASSYTNGGSYEQYF
NA	TRBJ1-2	TRBD1	TRBV29-1	TGCAGCATAGGACAGGTCTATGGCTACACCTTC	CSIGQVYGYTF
NA	TRBJ2-7	NA	TRBV25-1	TGTGCCAGCAGTGCCTGGAGGGTCAGTTCCTACGAGCAGTACTTC	CASSAWRVSSYEQYF
NA	TRBJ2-2	TRBD2	TRBV5-4	TGTGCCAGCAGGGCGAATGGGACTAGCGGGAATACCGGGGAGCTGTTTTTT	CASRANGTSGNTGELFF
NA	TRBJ1-6	NA	TRBV18	TGTGCCAGCTCACCAAATCCGCCAGGTACAGGATCACCCCTCCACTTT	CASSPNPPGTGSPLHF
NA	TRBJ1-6	TRBD1	TRBV4-1	TGCGCCAGCAGCCAAGAGAAAGTCGACAGGGGGCAGTTGGGTAATAATTCACCCCTCCACTTT	CASSQEKVDRGQLGNNSPLHF
NA	TRBJ2-3	NA	TRBV9	TGTGCCAGCAGCGTGAGGGGGGGCGAGAAAGATACGCAGTATTTT	CASSVRGGEKDTQYF
NA	TRBJ2-7	TRBD2	TRBV6-2/TRBV6-3	TGTGCCAGCAGTCCGCCCTCAGCGGGAGTCACCCACGAGCAGTACTTC	CASSPPSAGVTHEQYF
NA	TRBJ2-3	TRBD2	TRBV19	TGTGCCAGTAGTATAGACGGACTAGCGCCATACACAGATACGCAGTATTTT	CASSIDGLAPYTDTQYF
NA	TRBJ2-3	NA	TRBV10-3	TGTGCCATCAGTGATGGAGGGACAGATACGCAGTATTTT	CAISDGGTDTQYF
once	TRBJ1-1	NA	TRBV7-8	TGTGCCAGCAGCCCGCAAGGACAGAACACTGAAGCTTTCTTT	CASSPQGQNTEAFF
NA	TRBJ1-3	TRBD1	TRBV7-9	TGTGCCAGCAGCATATTAGACAGGGGGGCTGGAAACACCATATATTTT	CASSILDRGAGNTIYF
NA	TRBJ2-1	TRBD2	TRBV18	TGTGCCAGCTCAGCCGGACTAGCGGGAGAAAGGAAGTTCTTC	CASSAGLAGERKFF